These T cell receptor beta chains were read from a single sample in a study of glioma-infiltrating T cells after dendritic cell vaccination. Assay: immunoSEQ multiplex PCR; the TCRdb copy retains only in-frame clones and omits some. The sample records around 62,000 clones, approximately 78% being singletons. Sequencing was performed on blood, taken before dendritic cell vaccination. The receptors stem from a human donor with glioblastoma. Each CDR3 is given with its conserved first and last residue. A D gene is named only where the DNA matches it firmly. Clone sizes are given selectively: once, few, many, or a class where the clone is expanded.

J gene	CDR3 length	V gene	clone size	D gene	CDR3 DNA	CDR3 protein
TRBJ2-3	16	TRBV18	once	TRBD2	TGTGCCAGCTCACCACGGACTAGCGGGGGACCAGATACGCAGTATTTT	CASSPRTSGGPDTQYF
TRBJ2-1	14	TRBV6-5	.	TRBD2	TGTGCCAGCTGGGGATTAGCGGGGGCCCAGGGGCAGTTCTTC	CASWGLAGAQGQFF
TRBJ1-3	13	TRBV4-1	.	.	TGCGCCAGCAGCCCTAACTCTGGAAACACCATATATTTT	CASSPNSGNTIYF
TRBJ2-7	13	TRBV18	.	TRBD1	TGTGCCAGCACGGACAGGGGGCTGTACGAGCAGTACTTC	CASTDRGLYEQYF
TRBJ2-7	14	TRBV19	.	TRBD1	TGTGCCAGTAGTATGACAGGGGTTGAGGACGAGCAGTACTTC	CASSMTGVEDEQYF
TRBJ2-2	17	TRBV5-1	.	TRBD2	TGCGCCAGCAGCTTGGCCCCTAGCGGGGAATACACCGGGGAGCTGTTTTTT	CASSLAPSGEYTGELFF
TRBJ2-5	16	TRBV7-7	.	TRBD2	TGTGCTAGCACCGACACCTCGACTAGCCGAAAAGAGACCCAGTACTTC	CASTDTSTSRKETQYF
TRBJ2-3	17	TRBV7-2	.	TRBD2	TGTGCCAGCAGCCCAGCGGGACGGATCCGTCGCACAGATACGCAGTATTTT	CASSPAGRIRRTDTQYF
TRBJ1-5	15	TRBV12-5	.	.	TGTGCTAGTGGTTTGGTACAGGGCCCTAATCAGCCCCAGCATTTT	CASGLVQGPNQPQHF
TRBJ1-6	14	TRBV6-1	few	TRBD1	TGTGCCAGCAGTTTACAGGGGGGTAATTCACCCCTCCACTTT	CASSLQGGNSPLHF
TRBJ1-1	14	TRBV9	.	.	TGTGCCAGCAGCTTTAGCTCCAAAGGGCAGGGAGCTTTCTTT	CASSFSSKGQGAFF
TRBJ1-1	13	TRBV5-1	once	.	TGCGCCAGCAGCTTAGGAGTGAACACTGAAGCTTTCTTT	CASSLGVNTEAFF
TRBJ1-1	17	TRBV2	once	TRBD1	TGTGCCAGCAGTGAGGATTTGACAGGGGGCCTTCCGGAGGAAGCTTTCTTT	CASSEDLTGGLPEEAFF
TRBJ1-5	13	TRBV11-2	.	.	TGTGCCAGCAGCTTAGATCGTGCGCAGCCCCAGCATTTT	CASSLDRAQPQHF
TRBJ2-7	13	TRBV6-1	.	TRBD1	TGTGCCAGTCGAATACAGGGGTTGTACGAGCAGTACTTC	CASRIQGLYEQYF
TRBJ2-5	13	TRBV4-2	.	.	TGTGCCAGCAGCCCGGGGGGCGGTGAGACCCAGTACTTC	CASSPGGGETQYF
TRBJ1-4	14	TRBV11-2	.	TRBD1	TGTGCCAGCAGCTGGGACAGGGTGGGCGAAAAACTGTTTTTT	CASSWDRVGEKLFF
TRBJ2-5	16	TRBV7-2	.	TRBD2	TGTGCCAGCACCACTATAGCGGGGGGCCTAGAAGAGACCCAGTACTTC	CASTTIAGGLEETQYF
TRBJ1-5	15	TRBV6-5	.	.	TGTGCCAGCAGTTACGACATCTATAGCAATCAGCCCCAGCATTTT	CASSYDIYSNQPQHF
TRBJ2-3	15	TRBV11-2	few	TRBD1	TGTGCCAGCAGCCATGGACAGGGGGCTTCAGATACGCAGTATTTT	CASSHGQGASDTQYF
TRBJ2-7	14	TRBV7-2	.	.	TGTGCCAGCAGCTTACGGGGGATGGCCTACGAGCAGTACTTC	CASSLRGMAYEQYF
TRBJ2-2	13	TRBV9	few	.	TGTGCCAGCAGCGAGAGGTGGCGGGGGGAGCTGTTTTTT	CASSERWRGELFF
TRBJ2-5	13	TRBV6-1	once	TRBD2	TGTGCCAGCAGCTCGGGGGAGGGAGGGACCCAGTACTTC	CASSSGEGGTQYF
TRBJ2-5	13	TRBV10-2	.	TRBD1	TGCGCCAGCGGGACAGGGCCCCAAGAGACCCAGTACTTC	CASGTGPQETQYF
TRBJ1-4	15	TRBV10-3	.	.	TGTGCCATCAGCCGGGACGGGGGAACTAATGAAAAACTGTTTTTT	CAISRDGGTNEKLFF
TRBJ1-4	14	TRBV7-6	.	.	TGTGCCAGCAGCCTACGATTTGAAGATGAAAAACTGTTTTTT	CASSLRFEDEKLFF
TRBJ1-1	14	TRBV13	.	TRBD1	TGTGCCAGCAGCTTTTTGACAGGGGGCACTGAAGCTTTCTTT	CASSFLTGGTEAFF
TRBJ1-1	15	TRBV5-1	once	.	TGCGCCAGCAGCGCGCGTGCGGGGGCAGGTACTGAAGCTTTCTTT	CASSARAGAGTEAFF
TRBJ2-5	14	TRBV5-1	.	.	TGCGCCAGCAGCTGGAGGGACAGCGGGGAGACCCAGTACTTC	CASSWRDSGETQYF
TRBJ2-3	14	TRBV11-3	few	.	TGTGCCAGCAGTTGGACAGCTAGCACAGATACGCAGTATTTT	CASSWTASTDTQYF
TRBJ1-1	16	TRBV19	.	TRBD1	TGTGCCAGTAAGACAGGGGGACCTCCGATGAACACTGAAGCTTTCTTT	CASKTGGPPMNTEAFF
TRBJ2-1	14	TRBV6-1	.	.	TGTGCCACGACGGGACTTCGCTCCTACAATGAGCAGTTCTTC	CATTGLRSYNEQFF
TRBJ1-2	14	TRBV6-1	.	.	TGTGCCAGCAGTCCCCAGGGCCAAACCTATGGCTACACCTTC	CASSPQGQTYGYTF
TRBJ1-5	19	TRBV4-2	.	.	TGTGCCAGCAGCCAGACTTGGGGGACTGACATTCTTACCGATCAGCCCCAGCATTTT	CASSQTWGTDILTDQPQHF
TRBJ2-3	13	TRBV15	.	TRBD2	TGTGCCACCAGCAGAGTTAGCGGGGGGCCACCGTATTTT	CATSRVSGGPPYF
TRBJ1-6	15	TRBV1	few	.	TGCACCAGCAGCCAAGTAGGGACAGGGTTTTCACCCCTCCACTTT	CTSSQVGTGFSPLHF
TRBJ1-2	14	TRBV28	.	TRBD1	TGTGCCAGCAGTACCGGGACAGCTAACTATGGCTACACCTTC	CASSTGTANYGYTF
TRBJ2-7	14	TRBV5-1	.	TRBD2	TGCGCCAGCAGCCCCAGCGGGGGGGATTACGAGCAGTACTTC	CASSPSGGDYEQYF
TRBJ1-1	13	TRBV6-1	.	TRBD1	TGTGCCAGCGGGGCAGGGGGAAACACTGAAGCTTTCTTT	CASGAGGNTEAFF
TRBJ2-7	13	TRBV14	.	.	TGTGCCAGCAGCCAAGACAGGCACAACGAGCAGTACTTC	CASSQDRHNEQYF
TRBJ2-3	18	TRBV2	.	TRBD1	TGTGCCAGCAGCGTCCGGGACAGGGGGCCCTCTAGCACAGATACGCAGTATTTT	CASSVRDRGPSSTDTQYF
TRBJ2-5	12	TRBV29-1	.	TRBD2	TGCAGCGCTACAGCGGGGGGACAGACCCAGTACTTC	CSATAGGQTQYF
TRBJ2-3	15	TRBV4-1	.	TRBD2	TGCGCCAGCAGCCAGGGACTAGCGGGGGAGTATACGCAGTATTTT	CASSQGLAGEYTQYF
TRBJ2-7	16	TRBV11-2	.	TRBD2	TGTGCCAGCAGCTCGCTCACTAGCGGGGGCCTCTACGAGCAGTACTTC	CASSSLTSGGLYEQYF
TRBJ2-7	15	TRBV5-4	few	TRBD1	TGTGCCAGCAGCCGCGGACAGGGAGAAACCTACGAGCAGTACTTC	CASSRGQGETYEQYF
TRBJ1-1	12	TRBV7-2	few	.	TGTGCCAGCAGCCCCTCGGACAGCCTGGCTTTCTTT	CASSPSDSLAFF
TRBJ1-5	18	TRBV19	.	.	TGTGCCAGTAGTATAGTCGGTAGGGGGATCGGTGGCAATCAGCCCCAGCATTTT	CASSIVGRGIGGNQPQHF
TRBJ2-7	14	TRBV6-6	.	TRBD1	TGTGCCAGCAGTTCCGGACAGGGGCTCGCAGAGCAGTACTTC	CASSSGQGLAEQYF
TRBJ2-2	15	TRBV29-1	.	TRBD2	TGCAGCGTTAGGACTAGCGGGGCAAACACCGGGGAGCTGTTTTTT	CSVRTSGANTGELFF
TRBJ2-5	14	TRBV10-3	.	TRBD1	TGTGCCATCAGTGGGACAGGGGTTTTGGAGACCCAGTACTTC	CAISGTGVLETQYF
TRBJ2-7	12	TRBV6-1	.	TRBD2	TGTGCCAGCATAGGGGAGGGGTACGAGCAGTACTTC	CASIGEGYEQYF
TRBJ2-3	15	TRBV2	.	TRBD2	TGTGCCAGCAGGGGACTAGCGGGACTCACAGATACGCAGTATTTT	CASRGLAGLTDTQYF